This record covers a single T cell receptor (beta chain). Its specific antigen is unknown. Base-call qualities are not available, and no considerably larger clone is one nucleotide away. Before undergoing thyroid surgery, none of the patients had been given any kind of treatment. The study retrospectively analysed patient clinical samples collected from the early 2010s to the late 2010s using T-cell receptor beta sequencing. The protocol used for the library was PCR. TCRdb names Illumina HiSeq 4000 as the instrument used. The TCR beta-chain CDR3 region of each patient was profiled by high-throughput sequencing. On the study's bioinformatics: The researchers built a classifier to tell apart papillary thyroid cancer patients with distant metastasis, based on CDR3 differences among clinicopathological groups. The Shannon index was used to assess repertoire diversity, and the Morisita-Horn index was used to assess tumor-blood repertoire similarity. The public reads were reanalyzed by TCRdb: fastp trimming at Q25, MiXCR alignment, in-frame beta chains only. The authors' filters were not applied to this entry. The sample table shows fewer than 70,000 clones, and just under 30% are seen once. Of the sample, more than 15% is held by the ten largest clones.

The record originates from a study of metastatic and nonmetastatic thyroid tumors (dated by TCRdb to 2019 to 2021). The study in broad terms: Repertoires were compared across peripheral blood and tumor or nodule tissue samples from malignant and benign thyroid patients.

The paper's findings and limits, for the study overall: In both blood and tumor samples, malignant tumors were reported to have significantly higher TCR beta diversity than benign nodules.

The germline V gene sets CDR1 to MNHNS and CDR2 to SASEGT. V is pared back by 2 bases and J by 6 bases, with 10 bases lying between the germline termini. Measured from the cysteine to the phenylalanine, the CDR3 is 13 residues long. Only CDR3 DNA remains: 39 bases, in frame from the first base. Sequenced input: blood. The V and J genes are TRBV6-1 and TRBJ1-2, with a weak D call of TRBD1 (6 bases match). The receptor was derived from a female donor with papillary thyroid cancer or a benign thyroid nodule (not recorded which). Some clones in this sample may be carry-over from other donors' samples. The CDR3 protein sequence reads: CASSELRGNGYTF. The DNA sequence is given as TGTGCCAGCAGTGAATTAAGGGGGAATGGCTACACCTTC.